This T cell receptor (beta chain) is from a study of yellow fever vaccine responses in identical twins. Study results and limitations: In identical twins, vaccine T cell responses appeared partly shared and partly individual.

TCRdb fed the RT-PCR reads into MiXCR, producing one record per CDR3 protein. Of about 6,000 distinct CDR3 sequences listed, 65% to 70% are singletons. Concerning this clonotype itself: Its cognate antigen is unknown.

Germline CDR1 reads MDHEN; CDR2 reads SYDVKM. This CDR3 comprises 16 residues. The ends were cut back, 7 bases at V and 2 bases at J, with 20 bases in the middle. This clonotype was sampled from a woman aged 18-29 years who received the yellow fever vaccine. V is TRBV28 and J is TRBJ2-5; no firm D call. Sequencing was performed on T cells from blood (PBMCs), unsorted or a sorted subset (not recorded which), taken before or after yellow fever vaccination (not recorded which). CDR3 loop: CASTPWEGSVQETQYF. The CDR3 nucleotides read TGTGCCAGCACCCCCTGGGAAGGGTCGGTTCAAGAGACCCAGTACTTC.